This TCR beta chain emerged from a study of T cells in Graves' hyperthyroidism and ophthalmopathy. A lack of ophthalmopathy progression within 18 months defined stable Graves' hyperthyroidism. Investigators excluded patients with uncontrolled infection, other autoimmune disease, pregnancy or lactation. Each 10 ml fresh peripheral blood draw supplied the PBMCs. Study-wide points: Blood samples included most of the expanded thyroid clonotypes exceeding 0.001.

TCR beta CDR3 sequences were amplified from RNA transcripts. Carried out on the TCR CDR3, a first-round RT-PCR used the HTBI primer set. One entry per CDR3 protein results from TCRdb running MiXCR on the multiplex PCR reads. The sample gives around 720,000 distinct CDR3 sequences, just over 35% of which show up once; around 30% is in the top ten. The CDR3 runs to 16 residues. J lost 2 bases, V lost 6 bases, and 10 bases had no gene match. This clonotype showed up many times. The antigen is unknown. J is TRBJ2-5 and V is TRBV12-3 or TRBV12-4; TRBD1 matches 9 bases. The sample taken for sequencing was blood. The receptor's source is a woman between 40 and 55 years old with Graves' hyperthyroidism. CDR3 coding DNA: TGTGCCAGCAGCCAACCCGGGACAGGGAGGCAAGAGACCCAGTACTTC. This translates into CASSQPGTGRQETQYF.